This T cell receptor beta chain comes out of a study of Graves' ophthalmopathy and Graves' hyperthyroidism. Study-level information: Peripheral blood samples were taken at initial diagnosis, before any treatment.

Investigators amplified TCR beta CDR3 regions from RNA transcripts. Investigators did first-round RT-PCR with HTBI primers, then second-round multiplex PCR. TCRdb reprocessed the multiplex PCR reads via MiXCR and lists one record per CDR3 protein. This table holds roughly 380,000 distinct CDR3 sequences, approximately 15% found once. PBMCs were density-gradient isolated from around 9.2 ml fresh blood. Germline CDR1 is DFQATT and CDR2 is SNEGSKA (reference sequence). The CDR3 extends over 16 amino acids. V lost 3 bases and J lost 2, with 17 bases in between. Study outcomes and limitations: Thyroid clonotypes that were expanded above 0.001 frequency mostly also appeared in blood.

At least ten counts were recorded for this clonotype. Its antigen is not identified. The receptor was derived from a woman between 18 and 30 years old with stable Graves' hyperthyroidism. What was sequenced was peripheral blood. The chain has TRBV20-1 and TRBJ1-5; TRBD1 might be the D (6 bases). CDR3 sequence (DNA): TGCAGTGCTAGGGCTCGGGGGCGCTTGGGCAATCAGCCCCAGCATTTT. It codes for CSARARGRLGNQPQHF.